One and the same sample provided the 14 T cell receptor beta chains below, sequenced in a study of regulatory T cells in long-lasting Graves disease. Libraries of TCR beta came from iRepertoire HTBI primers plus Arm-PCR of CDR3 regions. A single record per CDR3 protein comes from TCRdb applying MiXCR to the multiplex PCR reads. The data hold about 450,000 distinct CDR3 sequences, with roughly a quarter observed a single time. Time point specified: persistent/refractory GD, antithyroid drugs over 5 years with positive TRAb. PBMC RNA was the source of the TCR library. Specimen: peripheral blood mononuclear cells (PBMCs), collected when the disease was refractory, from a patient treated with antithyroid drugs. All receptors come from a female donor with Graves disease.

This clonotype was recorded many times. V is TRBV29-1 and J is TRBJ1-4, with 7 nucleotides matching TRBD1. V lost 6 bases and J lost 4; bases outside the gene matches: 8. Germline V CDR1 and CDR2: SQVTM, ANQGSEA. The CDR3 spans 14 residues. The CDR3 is CSVNRGQNNEKLFF. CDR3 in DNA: TGCAGCGTCAATAGGGGACAGAATAATGAAAAACTGTTTTTT. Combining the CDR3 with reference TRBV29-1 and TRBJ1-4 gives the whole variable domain SAVISQKPSRDICQRGTSLTIQCQVDSQVTMMFWYRQQPGQSLTLIATANQGSEATYESGFVIDKFPISRPNLTFSTLTVSNMSPEDSSIYLCSVNRGQNNEKLFFGSGTQLSVL.

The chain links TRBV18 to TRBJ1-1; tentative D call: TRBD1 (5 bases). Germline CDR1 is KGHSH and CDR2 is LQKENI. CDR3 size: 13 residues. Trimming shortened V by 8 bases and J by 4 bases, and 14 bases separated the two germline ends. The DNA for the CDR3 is TGTGCCAGCAGCCCAAGAGGGGCCACTGAAGCTTTCTTT. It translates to CASSPRGATEAFF. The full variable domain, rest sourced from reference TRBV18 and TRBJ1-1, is NAGVMQNPRHLVRRRGQEARLRCSPMKGHSHVYWYRQLPEEGLKFMVYLQKENIIDESGMPKERFSAEFPKEGPSILRIQQVVRGDSAAYFCASSPRGATEAFFGQGTRLTVV.

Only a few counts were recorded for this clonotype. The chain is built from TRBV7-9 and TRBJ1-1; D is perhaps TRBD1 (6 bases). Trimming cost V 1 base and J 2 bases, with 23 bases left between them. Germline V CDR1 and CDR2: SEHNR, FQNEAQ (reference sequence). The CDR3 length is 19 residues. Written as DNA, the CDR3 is TGTGCCAGCAGCTTAGGTCTTTTCTGGGGGGCGGACAGCAACACTGAAGCTTTCTTT. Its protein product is CASSLGLFWGADSNTEAFF.

The CDR3 here is CSARDGVGPGLPHPEQYF. The CDR3 region has the DNA TGCAGTGCTAGAGATGGGGTCGGACCGGGACTCCCCCATCCCGAGCAGTACTTC. The chain has TRBV20-1 and TRBJ2-7; the D gene is possibly TRBD2 (6 bases). This CDR3 spans 18 amino acids. V was cut by 0 bases and J by 6 bases, with 27 bases left in between. Germline V gives CDR1 DFQATT, CDR2 SNEGSKA (reference sequence).

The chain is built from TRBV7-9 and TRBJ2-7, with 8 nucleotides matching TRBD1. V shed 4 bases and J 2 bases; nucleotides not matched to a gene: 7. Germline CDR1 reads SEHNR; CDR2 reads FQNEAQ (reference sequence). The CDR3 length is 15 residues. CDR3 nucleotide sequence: TGTGCCAGCAGCTCCTTGACAGGGGACCCCTACGAGCAGTACTTC. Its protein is CASSSLTGDPYEQYF.

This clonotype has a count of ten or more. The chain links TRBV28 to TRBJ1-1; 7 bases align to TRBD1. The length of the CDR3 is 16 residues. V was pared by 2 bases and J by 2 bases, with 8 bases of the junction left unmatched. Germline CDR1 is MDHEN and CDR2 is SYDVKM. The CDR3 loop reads CASSLRPGQTNTEAFF. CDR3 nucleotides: TGTGCCAGCAGTTTAAGGCCGGGACAGACAAACACTGAAGCTTTCTTT.

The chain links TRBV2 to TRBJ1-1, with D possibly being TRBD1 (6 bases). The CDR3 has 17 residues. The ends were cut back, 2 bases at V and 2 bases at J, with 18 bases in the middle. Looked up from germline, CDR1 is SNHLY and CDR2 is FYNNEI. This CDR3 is CASSEPLLGGFNTEAFF. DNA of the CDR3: TGTGCCAGCAGTGAACCGCTTTTGGGGGGCTTTAACACTGAAGCTTTCTTT.

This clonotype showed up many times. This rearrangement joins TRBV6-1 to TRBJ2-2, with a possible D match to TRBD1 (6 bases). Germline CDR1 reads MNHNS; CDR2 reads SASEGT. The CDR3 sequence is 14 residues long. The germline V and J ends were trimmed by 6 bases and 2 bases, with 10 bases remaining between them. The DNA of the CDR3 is TGTGCCAGCAGACCGGACAGAAACACCGGGGAGCTGTTTTTT. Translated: CASRPDRNTGELFF.

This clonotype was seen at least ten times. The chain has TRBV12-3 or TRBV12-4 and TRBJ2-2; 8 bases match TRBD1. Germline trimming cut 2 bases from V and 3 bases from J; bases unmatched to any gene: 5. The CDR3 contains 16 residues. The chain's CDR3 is CASSLSGGVYTGELFF. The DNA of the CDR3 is TGTGCCAGCAGTTTATCAGGGGGCGTTTACACCGGGGAGCTGTTTTTT.

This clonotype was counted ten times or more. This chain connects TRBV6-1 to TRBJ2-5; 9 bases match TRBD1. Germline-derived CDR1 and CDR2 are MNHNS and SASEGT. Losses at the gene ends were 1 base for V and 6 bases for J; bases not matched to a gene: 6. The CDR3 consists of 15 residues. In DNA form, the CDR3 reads TGTGCCAGCAGTGAAGGACAGGGGGACGGGAAGACCCAGTACTTC. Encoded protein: CASSEGQGDGKTQYF.

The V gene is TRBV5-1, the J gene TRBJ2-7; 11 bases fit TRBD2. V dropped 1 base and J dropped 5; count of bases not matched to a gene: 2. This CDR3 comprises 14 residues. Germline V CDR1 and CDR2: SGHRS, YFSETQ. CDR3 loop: CASSLTSGSHEQYF. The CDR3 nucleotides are TGCGCCAGCAGCTTGACTAGCGGGAGCCACGAGCAGTACTTC.

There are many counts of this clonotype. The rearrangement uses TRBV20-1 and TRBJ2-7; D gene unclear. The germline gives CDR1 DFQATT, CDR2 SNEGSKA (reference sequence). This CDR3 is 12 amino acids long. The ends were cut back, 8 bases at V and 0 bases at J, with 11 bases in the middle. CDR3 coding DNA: TGCAGTTCACAGCCTAACTCCTACGAGCAGTACTTC. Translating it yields CSSQPNSYEQYF.

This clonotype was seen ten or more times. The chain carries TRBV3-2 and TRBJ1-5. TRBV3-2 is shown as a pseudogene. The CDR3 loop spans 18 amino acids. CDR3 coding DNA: TGTGCCAGCAGCCAAGTATTGGTTGGGCAGGTCCTAAATCAGCCCCAGCATTTT. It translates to CASSQVLVGQVLNQPQHF.

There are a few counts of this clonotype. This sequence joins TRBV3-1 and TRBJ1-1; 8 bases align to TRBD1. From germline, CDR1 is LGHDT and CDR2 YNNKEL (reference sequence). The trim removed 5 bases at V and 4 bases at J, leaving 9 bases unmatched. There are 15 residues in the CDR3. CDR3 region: CASSYGTGEGTEAFF. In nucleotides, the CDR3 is TGTGCCAGCAGCTACGGGACAGGTGAAGGCACTGAAGCTTTCTTT.